This T cell receptor beta chain derives from a study of beta chain features in type 1 diabetes. Turning to the study itself: All samples yielded 107,917,701 examined sorted cells. The study, taken as a whole, reports: Among type 1 diabetes patients, VDJ junctions had fewer insertions and more deletions. High-TCR-expressing cells could be over-represented by cDNA sequencing. Shortening that was moderate but significant affected the TCRB CDR3s of Type 1 diabetes patients in all four CD4+ subsets.

The V end lost 7 bases, the J end lost 4 bases, and 14 bases lay between the germline ends. The germline gives CDR1 MNHNS, CDR2 SASEGT. The CDR3 spans 13 residues. With regard to this clone: Antigen unknown.

Expressed TCRB transcripts were sequenced, since all the RNA that had been isolated was reverse transcribed. The protocol was immunoSEQ multiplex PCR, while the TCRdb copy is restricted to in-frame clones and leaves out a portion. Found here are over 200,000 clones, approximately 11% of them singletons; the top ten hold more than 0.015%. Via the markers CD45RO/CCR7/CD25/CD127/CD95/CD27, stem cell-like memory, regulatory, central memory and naive CD4+ cells were sorted. The specimen sequenced was naive CD4+ T cells from blood. The TCR sequence derives from a young man with type 1 diabetes. The V gene is TRBV6-1, the J gene TRBJ2-7; no clear D. CDR3 amino acids: CASKEGARYEQYF. Here the CDR3 DNA reads TGTGCCAGCAAGGAAGGCGCTAGGTACGAGCAGTACTTC.